This T cell receptor beta chain was sequenced during a study of identical twins. Deletions cut 4 bases from V and 1 base from J, with 9 bases between. Germline CDR1 and CDR2: LGHDT and YNNKEL (reference sequence). There are 14 residues in the CDR3. TCRdb recomputed calls from the 5' RACE reads with MiXCR, one row per CDR3 protein. This repertoire shows approximately 680,000 distinct CDR3 sequences, around 7.4% found once; its top ten account for about 1.5%. This clonotype has at least ten counts. The sample was also reused in another study, on yellow fever vaccine responses in identical twins.

The gene calls are TRBV3-1 and TRBJ2-3, with no clear D. This receptor was taken from a woman aged 18-35 years in good health. Input material: PBMCs. The CDR3 spells CASSRGSGTDTQYF. For the CDR3, the DNA is TGTGCCAGCAGCCGAGGAAGCGGCACAGATACGCAGTATTTT.